One and the same sample provided the 23 T cell receptor beta chains below, sequenced in a study of cytomegalovirus exposure and HLA in healthy donors. 60 Vbeta and 13 Jbeta primers were used in PCR. Measured with immunoSEQ multiplex PCR; TCRdb has only the in-frame clones, and not every one. The sample contains around 150,000 clones, around three quarters of which appear only once. Sequences were obtained from PBMCs. The source is a woman aged 40 to 50 in good health and CMV-seronegative.

This rearrangement joins TRBV19 to TRBJ1-1, with 7 bases that match TRBD1. V shed 5 bases, J shed 2 bases, and the junction held 11 bases outside the gene matches. CDR3 length equals 16 residues. Germline V gene sequence: CDR1 LNHDA, CDR2 SQIVND (reference sequence). The CDR3 sequence is CASSVPRGTVNTEAFF. The DNA of the CDR3 is TGTGCCAGTAGTGTGCCCCGGGGGACAGTAAACACTGAAGCTTTCTTT.

This clone was found a few times. This chain connects TRBV11-3 to TRBJ2-3, with 11 nucleotides matching TRBD1. CDR1 and CDR2 (germline): SGHNT, YENEEA. V was pared by 5 bases and J by 2 bases, with 6 bases of the junction left unmatched. The CDR3 has 16 amino acids. The CDR3, as DNA: TGTGCCAGCAGCCCGCGGACAGGGGGCTTCACAGATACGCAGTATTTT. Its translation: CASSPRTGGFTDTQYF. The full variable domain, in which reference TRBV11-3 and TRBJ2-3 provide the parts outside the CDR3, is EAGVVQSPRYKIIEKKQPVAFWCNPISGHNTLYWYLQNLGQGPELLIRYENEEAVDDSQLPKDRFSAERLKGVDSTLKIQPAELGDSAVYLCASSPRTGGFTDTQYFGPGTRLTVL.

This clone has only a few counts. This chain joins TRBV19 and TRBJ2-5; 9 bases map to TRBD2. Looked up from germline, CDR1 is LNHDA and CDR2 is SQIVND (reference sequence). The CDR3 loop spans 14 amino acids. The V segment lost 7 bases and the J segment 2 bases; nucleotides outside the gene matches: 5. The CDR3 sequence is CASTPSGAQETQYF. Here the CDR3 DNA reads TGTGCCAGTACCCCTAGCGGGGCGCAAGAGACCCAGTACTTC. Complete variable domain (other parts from reference TRBV19 and TRBJ2-5): DGGITQSPKYLFRKEGQNVTLSCEQNLNHDAMYWYRQDPGQGLRLIYYSQIVNDFQKGDIAEGYSVSREKKESFPLTVTSAQKNPTAFYLCASTPSGAQETQYFGPGTRLLVL.

This clone was seen only once. CDR3 sequence (DNA): TGTGCCAGCAGCCTGGGAGCGGGGGGATTGGAGACCCAGTACTTC. Amino acids: CASSLGAGGLETQYF. The V gene is TRBV7-8, the J gene TRBJ2-5, with 9 bases fitting TRBD2. Germline assignment: CDR1 SGHVS and CDR2 FQNEAQ. CDR3 length: 15 amino acids. Germline trimming cut 5 bases from V and 5 bases from J; bases unmatched to any gene: 9.

Concerning this clone: Other nucleotide sequences in the sample specify the same CDR3. V is TRBV5-1 and J is TRBJ2-1, with 9 positions matching TRBD1. Germline lookup yields CDR1 SGHRS and CDR2 YFSETQ. V gave up 0 bases and J gave up 8 bases; unmatched junction bases: 12. This CDR3 region has 17 residues. The CDR3 bases are TGCGCCAGCAGCTTGGCCCCGTCGGGACAGGGCTGGTATGAGCAGTTCTTC. It encodes CASSLAPSGQGWYEQFF.

The rearrangement joins TRBV10-3 to TRBJ1-4, with 9 bases identical to TRBD1. The junction had 8 bases not matched to a gene; V was cut back by 3 bases and J by 6 bases. This CDR3 has 16 residues. CDR1 ENHRY and CDR2 SYGVKD come from the germline V gene. The CDR3 DNA follows: TGTGCCATCAGTGAAGGACAGGGGCCGGTTGATGAAAAACTGTTTTTT. Translating it yields CAISEGQGPVDEKLFF.

The chain has TRBV5-5 and TRBJ1-4; D ambiguous. The germline V gene has CDR1 SGHKS and CDR2 YYEKEE (reference sequence). V was pared by 2 bases and J by 4 bases, with 6 bases between. The length of the CDR3 is 13 residues. For the CDR3, the DNA is TGTGCCAGCAGCTTAGTCGGTAATGAAAAACTGTTTTTT. It specifies CASSLVGNEKLFF.

As regards this clone: At the DNA level, this CDR3 is encoded by other sequences in the same sample as well. This rearrangement joins TRBV19 to TRBJ2-2; 12 bases are a match to TRBD1. V shed 6 bases, J shed 5 bases, and the junction held 7 bases outside the gene matches. Germline V gene sequence: CDR1 LNHDA, CDR2 SQIVND (reference sequence). This CDR3 is built from 16 residues. For the CDR3, the DNA is TGTGCCAGTAGCTCGGGACAGGGGGCTGGAACCGGGGAGCTGTTTTTT. It is translated as CASSSGQGAGTGELFF. Complete variable domain (other parts from reference TRBV19 and TRBJ2-2): DGGITQSPKYLFRKEGQNVTLSCEQNLNHDAMYWYRQDPGQGLRLIYYSQIVNDFQKGDIAEGYSVSREKKESFPLTVTSAQKNPTAFYLCASSSGQGAGTGELFFGEGSRLTVL.

The table lists this clone with a count of one. The chain uses TRBV5-1 and TRBJ1-3; 10 bases fit TRBD1. This CDR3 has 15 residues. Trimming took 3 bases from V and 3 from J; bases not matched to a gene: 3. Germline-derived CDR1 and CDR2 are SGHRS and YFSETQ. In DNA form, the CDR3 reads TGCGCCAGCAGCTCAGACAGGGGGCTTGGAAACACCATATATTTT. Translation: CASSSDRGLGNTIYF.

The chain carries TRBV11-2 and TRBJ1-2; TRBD1 agrees at 7 bases. This CDR3 region has 15 residues. Trimming removed 4 bases from V and 6 bases from J; junction bases left unmatched: 11. Germline CDR1 SGHAT, CDR2 FQNNGV. CDR3 protein: CASSSVQGKGDGYTF. CDR3 bases: TGTGCCAGCAGCTCCGTACAGGGGAAAGGGGATGGCTACACCTTC.

This chain joins TRBV6-6 and TRBJ1-1; the match to TRBD1 covers 9 bases. The J segment lost 4 bases and the V segment lost 5 bases, leaving 8 bases of the junction unmatched. Germline lookup yields CDR1 MNHNY and CDR2 SVGAGI (reference sequence). The CDR3 has 15 amino acids. This CDR3 reads CASSRDRVGSTEAFF. The CDR3 region has the DNA TGTGCCAGCAGTCGGGACAGGGTCGGTAGCACTGAAGCTTTCTTT.

V usage is TRBV28 and J usage is TRBJ1-1, with 7 bases lining up with TRBD1. The CDR3 is 15 amino acids. CDR1 is MDHEN, CDR2 SYDVKM, per germline. V was pared by 2 bases and J by 2 bases, with 5 bases of the junction left unmatched. The CDR3 is CASSLTGQYNTEAFF. CDR3 coding DNA: TGTGCCAGCAGTTTAACGGGACAGTATAACACTGAAGCTTTCTTT.

The chain carries TRBV6-1 and TRBJ1-2, with D unresolved. The germline V and J ends were trimmed by 2 bases and 3 bases, with 7 bases remaining between them. This CDR3 contains 13 residues. Germline V CDR1 and CDR2: MNHNS, SASEGT. The CDR3 region has the DNA TGTGCCAGCAGTGAATCCGGAGACTATGGCTACACCTTC. This gives the protein CASSESGDYGYTF.

The J gene is TRBJ2-2, the V gene TRBV10-1; D not resolved. The germline V gene encodes CDR1 WNHNN and CDR2 SYGVQD (reference sequence). The V end was cut by 0 bases, the J end by 2 bases, with 7 bases between. This CDR3 spans 15 amino acids. The CDR3 protein is CASSESRLNTGELFF. In nucleotides, the CDR3 is TGCGCCAGCAGTGAGTCGAGGTTAAACACCGGGGAGCTGTTTTTT.

The genes are TRBV19 and TRBJ2-5, with TRBD1 matching over 8 bases. J was trimmed by 7 bases and V by 3 bases; bases with no gene match: 10. Germline V gene data show CDR1 as LNHDA and CDR2 as SQIVND (reference sequence). The CDR3 totals 15 residues. CDR3 sequence: CASSMVHRGARTQYF. CDR3 coding DNA: TGTGCCAGTAGTATGGTTCACAGGGGGGCCCGGACCCAGTACTTC. Complete variable domain (other parts from reference TRBV19 and TRBJ2-5): DGGITQSPKYLFRKEGQNVTLSCEQNLNHDAMYWYRQDPGQGLRLIYYSQIVNDFQKGDIAEGYSVSREKKESFPLTVTSAQKNPTAFYLCASSMVHRGARTQYFGPGTRLLVL.

The chain joins TRBV29-1 to TRBJ2-6; D uncertain. This CDR3 comprises 14 residues. Germline values: CDR1 SQVTM, CDR2 ANQGSEA. V was pared by 4 bases and J by 0 bases, with 7 bases between. The CDR3 DNA reads TGCAGCGTTGTTTCCCTCTCTGGGGCCAACGTCCTGACTTTC. As protein: CSVVSLSGANVLTF.

The rearrangement links TRBV10-2 to TRBJ2-7; tentatively, D is TRBD1 (6 bases). This CDR3 has 13 amino acids. Germline CDR1 WSHSY, CDR2 SAAADI. Trimming pared 3 bases from V and 1 base from J, leaving 7 bases between. The CDR3 loop reads CASSEQGSYEQYF. The CDR3 DNA is TGCGCCAGCAGTGAACAGGGTTCCTACGAGCAGTACTTC.

The count of this clone is one. This sequence joins TRBV5-6 and TRBJ2-5, with D possibly being TRBD1 (6 bases). This CDR3 contains 14 residues. Germline CDR1 and CDR2: SGHDT and YYEEEE. V was trimmed by 5 bases and J by 3 bases, leaving 14 bases between them. CDR3 sequence (DNA): TGTGCCAGCAGGGCTACAGGGCTCGAAGAGACCCAGTACTTC. Protein product: CASRATGLEETQYF.

V usage is TRBV4-1 and J usage is TRBJ2-1; 10 bases align to TRBD2. The germline V gene encodes CDR1 MGHRA and CDR2 YSYEKL. V gave up 4 bases and J gave up 6 bases; unmatched junction bases: 6. This CDR3 contains 15 residues. The CDR3 DNA reads TGCGCCAGCAGCCCCGAGCGGGGGGGCTTCAATGAGCAGTTCTTC. Amino acid sequence: CASSPERGGFNEQFF.

The chain joins TRBV29-1 to TRBJ2-1; 7 bases agree with TRBD2. Trimming at V came to 0 bases and at J to 6 bases, leaving 17 bases not matched to a gene. The CDR3 spans 18 residues. Germline CDR1 is SQVTM and CDR2 is ANQGSEA. This CDR3 reads CSVEELRRRLAYSNEQFF. The CDR3 DNA follows: TGCAGCGTTGAAGAATTGCGAAGAAGACTAGCTTACTCCAATGAGCAGTTCTTC.

This chain's CDR3 is CASSFNSRDRGTDTQYF. CDR3 coding DNA: TGTGCCAGCAGTTTCAACTCCCGGGACAGGGGCACAGATACGCAGTATTTT. The chain employs TRBV27 and TRBJ2-3; 9 bases agree with TRBD1. The trim removed 3 bases at V and 1 base at J, leaving 8 bases unmatched. Germline V gene sequence: CDR1 MNHEY, CDR2 SMNVEV (reference sequence). The CDR3 has 17 amino acids.

The chain has TRBV5-5 and TRBJ1-5; D ambiguous. Trimming took 0 bases from V and 6 from J, leaving 10 bases between them. The germline CDR1 and CDR2 sequences are SGHKS and YYEKEE (reference sequence). CDR3 length equals 14 residues. CDR3 sequence (DNA): TGTGCCAGCAGCTTGGTTCCGGCGGCTCAGCCCCAGCATTTT. Protein product: CASSLVPAAQPQHF.

The rearrangement uses TRBV6-5 and TRBJ2-1; tentatively, D is TRBD2 (5 bases). V was pared by 0 bases and J by 5 bases, with 5 bases between. In germline, CDR1 is MNHEY, CDR2 SVGAGI. The CDR3 contains 13 residues. CDR3 nucleotide sequence: TGTGCCAGCAGTTACTCGAGGGACAATGAGCAGTTCTTC. Residues: CASSYSRDNEQFF.